The 20 T cell receptor beta chains presented below share a single source sample, sequenced in a study of blood T cells in healthy people across ages. A second PCR of 7 to 11 cycles used a sample-barcoded 5' primer and a J-beta primer mix. MiXCR was run by TCRdb on the 5' RACE reads, yielding one entry per CDR3 protein. The sample lists hundreds of thousands of distinct CDR3 sequences; 45% to 65% were seen once. Material for sequencing was blood. The receptor source for this set is a man aged 60 to 69 in good health.

The rearrangement uses TRBV27 and TRBJ2-5, with unresolved D. The J call is in doubt because the DNA end fits TRBJ2-7 better. Looked up from germline, CDR1 is MNHEY and CDR2 is SMNVEV (reference sequence). The CDR3 has 11 amino acids. The CDR3 DNA is TGTGCCAGCAGTAACTCTAACGAGCAGTACTTC. This encodes CASSNSNEQYF.

This clonotype showed up just a few times. The chain is built from TRBV29-1 and TRBJ2-7, with 9 positions matching TRBD1. Germline CDR1 SQVTM, CDR2 ANQGSEA. The V and J ends lost 6 bases and 1 base, in that order; junction bases with no gene match: 7. The CDR3 loop spans 14 amino acids. The DNA of the CDR3 is TGCAGCGTCCGCGGACAGGGGTCGTCCTACGAGCAGTACTTC. Translated: CSVRGQGSSYEQYF.

V is TRBV5-1 and J is TRBJ2-1, with 11 bases identical to TRBD1. The V gene end was trimmed by 4 bases and the J gene end by 7 bases; junction bases not matched to a gene: 7. CDR3 length: 15 residues. In germline, CDR1 is SGHRS, CDR2 YFSETQ. The CDR3 region is CASSAGQGGSNEQFF. The CDR3 bases are TGCGCCAGCAGCGCGGGACAGGGGGGCTCTAATGAGCAGTTCTTC.

The chain couples TRBV27 to TRBJ2-6; D unclear. CDR3 length equals 14 residues. The germline CDR1 and CDR2 sequences are MNHEY and SMNVEV (reference sequence). The CDR3 reads CDPETPPGANVLTF. The CDR3 bases are TGTGACCCGGAGACTCCTCCTGGGGCCAACGTCCTGACTTTC.

This clonotype appeared a few times. The chain links TRBV5-6 to TRBJ1-6, with D possibly TRBD1 on 5 matching bases. This CDR3 contains 15 residues. Germline assignment: CDR1 SGHDT and CDR2 YYEEEE. Trimming took off 4 bases at V and 9 bases at J, with 17 bases between the two ends. Here the CDR3 reads CASSEGRAGTSPLHF. The CDR3 coding sequence is TGTGCCAGCAGCGAAGGGAGGGCAGGGACTTCACCCCTCCACTTT.

CDR3 sequence (DNA): TGTGCCAGCAGCTCACAGGTGGGCGGGGAGCAGTACTTC. It translates to CASSSQVGGEQYF. The J gene is TRBJ2-7, the V gene TRBV7-2; possibly TRBD1 or TRBD2 for D (5 bases each). The CDR3 is 13 amino acids. Germline V gene sequence: CDR1 SGHTA, CDR2 FQGNSA. V was trimmed by 4 bases and J by 7 bases, leaving 14 bases between them.

At least ten counts were recorded for this clonotype. One end of the junction is discordant with germline, which a read error may explain. The chain combines TRBV7-7 with TRBJ2-1, with D tentatively TRBD2 (5 bases). CDR3 length equals 17 residues. Germline V gene data show CDR1 as SSHAT and CDR2 as FNYEAQ (reference sequence). CDR3 loop: CASSLAPGRVSYNEQFF. The CDR3 nucleotides are TGTGCTAGCAGCTTAGCGCCGGGTCGGGTCTCCTACAATGAGCAGTTCTTC.

This clonotype came up a few times. V and J are TRBV6-6 and TRBJ2-5, with D possibly matching TRBD1 (6 bases). The CDR3 loop spans 13 amino acids. Per germline, CDR1 MNHNY and CDR2 SVGAGI (reference sequence). Trimming pared 6 bases from V and 1 base from J, leaving 9 bases between. Here the CDR3 reads CASSTGSQETQYF. The CDR3 nucleotides read TGTGCCAGCAGCACAGGGTCCCAAGAGACCCAGTACTTC.

The rearrangement links TRBV29-1 to TRBJ2-7, with TRBD2 identical over 12 bases. This CDR3 has 16 amino acids. Germline V gene data show CDR1 as SQVTM and CDR2 as ANQGSEA. Losses at the gene ends were 3 bases for V and 0 bases for J; bases not matched to a gene: 6. The DNA of the CDR3 is TGCAGCGTTGACGGACTAGCGGGATTAAACTCCTACGAGCAGTACTTC. Protein sequence: CSVDGLAGLNSYEQYF.

This sequence joins TRBV3-1 and TRBJ2-1; TRBD2 aligns across 13 bases. The CDR3 is 15 residues long. The trim removed 3 bases at V and 7 bases at J, leaving 3 bases unmatched. The germline V gene has CDR1 LGHDT and CDR2 YNNKEL (reference sequence). DNA for the CDR3: TGTGCCAGCAGCCAGTCGACTAGCGGGAGGAATGAGCAGTTCTTC. Amino acids: CASSQSTSGRNEQFF.

The J gene is TRBJ2-1, the V gene TRBV7-2, with TRBD1 matching over 7 bases. The trim removed 5 bases at V and 2 bases at J, leaving 3 bases unmatched. Germline CDR1 and CDR2: SGHTA and FQGNSA. The CDR3 runs to 14 residues. The CDR3 spells CASSTGTAYNEQFF. CDR3 in DNA: TGTGCCAGCAGCACCGGGACAGCCTACAATGAGCAGTTCTTC.

The sample holds many counts of this clonotype. The chain has TRBV27 and TRBJ1-6; 8 bases map to TRBD1. There are 15 residues in the CDR3. With V trimmed by 4 bases and J by 10 bases, 9 bases remained unmatched. The germline V gene has CDR1 MNHEY and CDR2 SMNVEV (reference sequence). The CDR3 here is CASSSDGQGWSPLHF. The CDR3 nucleotides are TGTGCCAGCAGTTCAGACGGACAGGGATGGTCACCCCTCCACTTT.

The V and J genes are TRBV7-8 and TRBJ2-7; 9 bases map to TRBD1. The germline V gene encodes CDR1 SGHVS and CDR2 FQNEAQ. The CDR3 is 16 residues long. J was trimmed by 7 bases and V by 2 bases; bases with no gene match: 12. The CDR3, as DNA: TGTGCCAGCAGCTTACCCAGGACAGGGGAACCGGCTGAGCAGTACTTC. It is translated as CASSLPRTGEPAEQYF.

J is TRBJ2-1 and V is TRBV20-1; tentative D call: TRBD1 (6 bases). Per the germline V gene, CDR1 is DFQATT and CDR2 is SNEGSKA (reference sequence). Trimming stripped 0 bases from V and 8 bases from J, with 20 bases between. This CDR3 contains 16 residues. CDR3 loop: CSARDLRAGADDEQFF. The CDR3 coding sequence is TGCAGTGCTAGAGATCTCAGGGCAGGGGCAGACGATGAGCAGTTCTTC.

The chain combines TRBV6-2 or TRBV6-3 with TRBJ2-1; 13 nucleotides align to TRBD2. Germline-derived CDR1 and CDR2 are MNHEY and SVGEGT. The CDR3 consists of 15 residues. Germline trimming cut 2 bases from V and 9 bases from J; bases unmatched to any gene: 4. This chain's CDR3 is CASSYEGLAGSEQFF. CDR3 nucleotides: TGTGCCAGCAGTTACGAGGGACTAGCGGGGAGTGAGCAGTTCTTC.

The chain links TRBV10-3 to TRBJ1-2, with 12 bases fitting TRBD1. The J segment lost 7 bases and the V segment lost 4 bases, leaving 13 bases of the junction unmatched. The germline V gene has CDR1 ENHRY and CDR2 SYGVKD. This CDR3 is built from 17 residues. The CDR3 region is CAISATGTGGRACGYTF. The CDR3 DNA reads as TGTGCCATCAGTGCGACCGGGACAGGGGGCCGGGCCTGTGGCTACACCTTC.

V is TRBV20-1 and J is TRBJ2-5, with TRBD2 identical over 7 bases. Looked up from germline, CDR1 is DFQATT and CDR2 is SNEGSKA (reference sequence). V was clipped by 0 bases and J by 4 bases; unmatched bases: 2. This CDR3 contains 13 residues. In DNA form, the CDR3 reads TGCAGTGCTAGAGATGGGAGGGTAGAGACCCAGTACTTC. Translated, it gives CSARDGRVETQYF.

In its sample, this clonotype was seen a few times. This chain links TRBV5-1 with TRBJ2-7, with 10 positions matching TRBD2. Germline V CDR1 and CDR2: SGHRS, YFSETQ. V shed 4 bases, J shed 3 bases, and the junction held 7 bases outside the gene matches. CDR3 length: 15 amino acids. CDR3 amino acids: CASSGGTSENYEQYF. CDR3 DNA sequence: TGCGCCAGCAGCGGCGGGACTAGCGAGAACTACGAGCAGTACTTC. The complete variable domain, with remaining parts taken from reference TRBV5-1 and TRBJ2-7, reads KAGVTQTPRYLIKTRGQQVTLSCSPISGHRSVSWYQQTPGQGLQFLFEYFSETQRNKGNFPGRFSGRQFSNSRSEMNVSTLELGDSALYLCASSGGTSENYEQYFGPGTRLTVT.

This sequence joins TRBV18 and TRBJ2-5, with D hard to call. This CDR3 spans 14 amino acids. The germline gives CDR1 KGHSH, CDR2 LQKENI. V was cut by 2 bases and J by 3 bases, with 10 bases left in between. The CDR3 DNA sequence: TGTGCCAGCTCACCATCGACCACGAAAGAGACCCAGTACTTC. This translates into CASSPSTTKETQYF.

The sample holds a few counts of this clonotype. The chain uses TRBV3-1 and TRBJ2-7, with D unclear. There are 14 residues in the CDR3. Germline-derived CDR1 and CDR2 are LGHDT and YNNKEL (reference sequence). Trimming removed 5 bases at V and 0 bases at J, with 11 bases between. The CDR3 region is CASSSLHASYEQYF. The DNA of the CDR3 is TGTGCCAGCAGCTCTCTACACGCCTCCTACGAGCAGTACTTC.